This TCR beta chain was found in a study of T cell responses to AZD1222 COVID-19 vaccine. CDR1 and CDR2 (germline): KGHSH, LQKENI. This CDR3 region has 16 residues. The J segment lost 5 bases and the V segment lost 2 bases, leaving 9 bases of the junction unmatched. Clones were sequenced by immunoSEQ multiplex PCR, and TCRdb holds only the in-frame ones, with some missing. The data contain under 150,000 clones, roughly 90% of them singletons. Broader study findings: Vaccine-associated CD4 TCRs ranged over spike, dominating at 160-218 and 743-854.

To note about this clone: Antigen unknown.

The specimen was peripheral blood, collected on day 0 of AZD1222 vaccination. This receptor was identified in an adult in good health. The chain couples TRBV18 to TRBJ2-5, with 9 bases that match TRBD1. CDR3 loop: CASSPTSQGARETQYF. Here the CDR3 DNA reads TGTGCCAGCTCACCAACGTCACAGGGGGCTAGGGAGACCCAGTACTTC.